This TCR beta chain comes out of a study of blood T cell repertoires in COVID-19. The Seattle site enrolled patients during active infection and followed them longitudinally. V was cut by 2 bases and J by 7 bases, with 11 bases left in between. There are 13 residues in the CDR3. Original handling: Reference gene primer amplification gave nucleated cell count estimates. Libraries were prepared by immunoSEQ multiplex PCR; TCRdb keeps only in-frame clonotypes and omits some of them. That table is the source of V, J and clone size, and D and trimming were worked out from the DNA. The data contain 100,000 to 150,000 clones, about 74% of them singletons.

Sample: peripheral blood. The rearrangement links TRBV12-3 or TRBV12-4 to TRBJ2-5; maybe TRBD2 (5 bases). The receptor comes from a man older than 75 with COVID-19, enrolled during active disease. This CDR3 is CASSLRPEGTQYF. CDR3 in DNA: TGTGCCAGCAGTTTACGGCCCGAGGGGACCCAGTACTTC.